This T cell receptor beta chain appears in the sequencing data of a study of blood T cells in healthy people across ages. Trimming stripped 5 bases from V and 6 bases from J, with 11 bases between. Germline lookup yields CDR1 SGHVS and CDR2 FNYEAQ. This CDR3 has 13 amino acids. Using a J-beta primer mix together with a sample-barcoded 5' primer, a second PCR was run for roughly 7 to 12 cycles. TCRdb analysed the 5' RACE reads with MiXCR anew, one entry per CDR3 protein. Among roughly 1,300,000 distinct CDR3 sequences listed, approximately 59% were seen once. The V and J genes are TRBV7-6 and TRBJ2-1; D might be TRBD1 (5 bases). The clonotype comes from a man between 18 and 35 years old in good health. The sequencing sample was made of blood. CDR3 sequence (DNA): TGTGCCAGCAGCCCCACAGGATTCAATGAGCAGTTCTTC. It codes for CASSPTGFNEQFF.